The 8 T cell receptor beta chains below all came from one sample that was sequenced in a study of shared clonotypes between healthy human individuals. Only in-frame clones appear in the TCRdb table, and some are missing; sequencing was by immunoSEQ multiplex PCR. The sample has 2 million to 2.5 million clones; around 93% are singletons. The specimen was naive CD4+ T cells from PBMCs. Subset given: CD45RA+ positively selected. The receptors derive from a man younger than 35 in good health. Some clones in this sample may be carry-over from other donors' samples.

This chain connects TRBV7-3 to TRBJ2-3; D is undetermined. Germline V gene sequence: CDR1 SGHTA, CDR2 FQGTGA. Trimming took 2 bases from V and 2 from J, leaving 11 bases between them. CDR3 length equals 15 residues. This CDR3 reads CASSLYGQDTDTQYF. The CDR3 nucleotides read TGTGCCAGCAGCTTATATGGGCAGGACACAGATACGCAGTATTTT.

This chain connects TRBV18 to TRBJ2-1; 7 bases map to TRBD2. Germline CDR1 is KGHSH and CDR2 is LQKENI. V lost 2 bases to trimming and J lost 6 bases; unmatched junction nucleotides: 10. The CDR3 has 16 residues. The CDR3 spells CASSPTGGGSGNEQFF. CDR3 sequence (DNA): TGTGCCAGCTCACCAACAGGAGGCGGGAGTGGCAATGAGCAGTTCTTC.

This clone was recorded only once. The same CDR3 is also encoded by other DNA sequences in this sample. This chain connects TRBV28 to TRBJ2-1; D unresolved. The V end was cut by 5 bases, the J end by 0 bases, with 5 bases between. From germline, CDR1 is MDHEN and CDR2 SYDVKM. CDR3 length: 13 amino acids. DNA of the CDR3: TGTGCCAGCAGTCCGAGCTCCTACAATGAGCAGTTCTTC. As protein: CASSPSSYNEQFF.

The rearrangement uses TRBV7-2 and TRBJ2-1; the D gene is possibly TRBD2 (5 bases). Germline lookup yields CDR1 SGHTA and CDR2 FQGNSA. The CDR3 is made up of 14 amino acids. Trimming pared 5 bases from V and 6 bases from J, leaving 14 bases between. The DNA of the CDR3 is TGTGCCAGCAGCCCGAGGGTACAGATCAATGAGCAGTTCTTC. It yields the protein CASSPRVQINEQFF.

With respect to this clone: Other DNA sequences in the same sample also yield this CDR3. V usage is TRBV6-5 and J usage is TRBJ1-2; tentative D call: TRBD1 (6 bases). CDR1 is MNHEY and CDR2 is SVGAGI in the germline V gene. The CDR3 loop spans 14 amino acids. V was clipped by 0 bases and J by 5 bases, with 10 bases between them. The CDR3 coding sequence is TGTGCCAGCAGTTACTCAGGGGGAAGGTATGGCTACACCTTC. Translating it yields CASSYSGGRYGYTF.

The rearrangement uses TRBV7-8 and TRBJ2-7; weak D call: TRBD1 (5 bases). The length of the CDR3 is 15 residues. CDR1 and CDR2 (germline): SGHVS, FQNEAQ. Trimming pared 3 bases from V and 0 bases from J, leaving 12 bases between. In nucleotides, the CDR3 is TGTGCCAGCAGCTTCCGTAGGACACCCTCCTACGAGCAGTACTTC. Amino acid sequence: CASSFRRTPSYEQYF.

The V gene is TRBV30, the J gene TRBJ1-3; no clear D gene. Trimming left V 5 bases short and J 4 bases short, with 12 bases between. Germline values: CDR1 GTSNPN, CDR2 SVGIG (reference sequence). The CDR3 has 13 amino acids. Here the CDR3 reads CAWETSWGNTIYF. The DNA for the CDR3 is TGTGCCTGGGAAACATCCTGGGGAAACACCATATATTTT.

V gene TRBV28 combines with J gene TRBJ1-3; the D gene is possibly TRBD1 (6 bases). Trimming took 3 bases from V and 2 from J, leaving 11 bases between them. Germline CDR1 reads MDHEN; CDR2 reads SYDVKM. The CDR3 runs to 15 residues. The CDR3 loop is CASSFAGAPGNTIYF. The CDR3 region has the DNA TGTGCCAGCAGTTTCGCGGGGGCCCCTGGAAACACCATATATTTT.